A single sample gave rise to the 28 T cell receptor beta chains below, sequenced in a study of shared clonotypes between healthy human individuals (dated by TCRdb to between 2020 and 2021). CD8 naive samples consisted of CD45RO-negative cells that were positively selected for CCR7, yielding a CD45RA+CCR7+ population without TemRA cells. Library generation was performed with the immunoSEQ multiplex PCR assay. TCRdb took this table from immuneACCESS and kept in-frame rearrangements with V and J called. Such tables lack part of the clones; where checked against another copy, unresolved V genes explain under half of the gap, and the rest is unexplained. Here the sample has about 2 million clones; about 95% occur a single time. 0.9% to 1.4% of the sample goes to the ten largest clones. Sequenced input: naive CD8+ T cells sorted from blood. The intended sense of this specimen's cell subset or site label: CD45RA+CCR7+. The receptor set was obtained from a man between 18 and 29 years old in good health.

This chain uses TRBV5-1 with TRBJ2-2, with a possible D match to TRBD1 (6 bases). This CDR3 contains 14 residues. V was clipped by 4 bases and J by 3 bases, with 10 bases between them. The germline CDR1 and CDR2 sequences are SGHRS and YFSETQ. The CDR3 here is CASSPRTDTGELFF. CDR3 nucleotides: TGCGCCAGCAGCCCCCGGACAGACACCGGGGAGCTGTTTTTT.

In the case of this clone: Other DNA sequences in the same sample also yield this CDR3. The J gene is TRBJ2-1, the V gene TRBV27, with D possibly being TRBD2 (5 bases). Germline assignment: CDR1 MNHEY and CDR2 SMNVEV (reference sequence). V was clipped by 3 bases and J by 6 bases, with 9 bases between them. The CDR3 spans 13 residues. The CDR3: CASSLLGGNEQFF. As DNA, the CDR3 is TGTGCCAGCAGTTTGCTTGGAGGCAATGAGCAGTTCTTC.

V usage is TRBV9 and J usage is TRBJ1-3; D is unclear. Trimming pared 0 bases from V and 0 bases from J, leaving 7 bases between. The CDR3 is 15 residues long. Germline CDR1 reads SGDLS; CDR2 reads YYNGEE. The CDR3 nucleotides are TGTGCCAGCAGCGTAGACAGTAACTCTGGAAACACCATATATTTT. This translates into CASSVDSNSGNTIYF.

This chain links TRBV28 with TRBJ2-7, with a possible D match to TRBD2 (6 bases). V was pared by 6 bases and J by 3 bases, with 15 bases between. Germline values: CDR1 MDHEN, CDR2 SYDVKM. The length of the CDR3 is 14 residues. DNA for the CDR3: TGTGCCAGCAGCCACCCGGAGGGCGTCTACGAGCAGTACTTC. It yields the protein CASSHPEGVYEQYF.

The V gene is TRBV18, the J gene TRBJ1-6; possibly TRBD1 for D (5 bases). V was trimmed by 5 bases and J by 6 bases, leaving 8 bases between them. The CDR3 extends over 13 amino acids. Germline V lookup: CDR1 KGHSH, CDR2 LQKENI. CDR3 nucleotide sequence: TGTGCCAGCTCAGACAGCAGTAATTCACCCCTCCACTTT. Translating it yields CASSDSSNSPLHF.

This chain joins TRBV27 and TRBJ2-1; the D gene is possibly TRBD2 (6 bases). The V end lost 5 bases, the J end lost 6 bases, and 11 bases lay between the germline ends. The germline CDR1 and CDR2 sequences are MNHEY and SMNVEV (reference sequence). The CDR3 spans 13 residues. The CDR3 spells CASSVTSLNEQFF. The CDR3 DNA follows: TGTGCCAGCAGTGTCACTAGCCTCAATGAGCAGTTCTTC.

The count of this clone is one. The genes are TRBV6-5 and TRBJ2-7; D remains unclear. CDR1 is MNHEY, CDR2 SVGAGI, per germline. The CDR3 has 14 residues. V was cut by 5 bases and J by 3 bases, with 14 bases left in between. For the CDR3, the DNA is TGTGCCAGCAGTCCCCAGTACGGCTTCTACGAGCAGTACTTC. Its protein product is CASSPQYGFYEQYF.

J is TRBJ2-7 and V is TRBV15; D gene uncertain. V was shortened by 1 base and J by 4 bases, with 8 bases between the two germline ends. The V gene's germline CDR1 is LNHNV and CDR2 YYDKDF (reference sequence). The CDR3 contains 13 residues. DNA of the CDR3: TGTGCCACCAGCAGAGGATGGGGTTACGAGCAGTACTTC. Its translation: CATSRGWGYEQYF.

The chain joins TRBV7-9 to TRBJ2-7; D gene uncertain. With 1 base removed from V and 7 bases from J, the gap between germline ends came to 5 bases. Germline V CDR1 and CDR2: SEHNR, FQNEAQ (reference sequence). The CDR3 is 11 amino acids. The CDR3 protein is CASSLEREQYF. The CDR3 coding sequence is TGTGCCAGCAGCTTAGAAAGGGAGCAGTACTTC.

The chain has TRBV29-1 and TRBJ2-1; 8 positions agree with TRBD1. The CDR3 spans 14 residues. Germline V CDR1 and CDR2: SQVTM, ANQGSEA. The junction had 10 bases not matched to a gene; V was cut back by 6 bases and J by 6 bases. The CDR3 loop reads CSVAGQGLFNEQFF. The CDR3 DNA reads TGCAGCGTCGCTGGACAGGGTTTGTTCAATGAGCAGTTCTTC.

This chain connects TRBV5-1 to TRBJ2-5; TRBD1 matches at 9 bases. V lost 8 bases to trimming and J lost 5 bases; unmatched junction nucleotides: 7. The germline V gene encodes CDR1 SGHRS and CDR2 YFSETQ. The CDR3 has 13 residues. The CDR3 DNA reads TGCGCCAGGAAGTGGGACAGGGCGGAGACCCAGTACTTC. Amino acid sequence: CARKWDRAETQYF.

The chain combines TRBV10-2 with TRBJ2-3, with D uncertain. V gave up 8 bases and J gave up 6 bases, with 12 bases separating them. This CDR3 region has 12 residues. Germline CDR1 WSHSY, CDR2 SAAADI. CDR3: CASRLSGDTQYF. The CDR3 region has the DNA TGCGCCAGCCGGTTGTCAGGTGATACGCAGTATTTT.

The chain couples TRBV7-6 to TRBJ1-3; 7 bases map to TRBD1. The germline CDR1 and CDR2 sequences are SGHVS and FNYEAQ. The CDR3 contains 16 residues. V dropped 5 bases and J dropped 0; count of bases not matched to a gene: 7. This chain's CDR3 is CASSPDRVLSGNTIYF. CDR3 in DNA: TGTGCCAGCAGCCCCGACAGGGTCCTCTCTGGAAACACCATATATTTT.

The chain links TRBV6-1 to TRBJ2-1; maybe TRBD2 (7 bases). The CDR3 covers 15 residues. V gave up 5 bases and J gave up 6 bases, with 17 bases separating them. Germline CDR1 is MNHNS and CDR2 is SASEGT. CDR3 nucleotides: TGTGCCAGCAGTCCTCGGGGGGCCGTTGTCAATGAGCAGTTCTTC. Its protein product is CASSPRGAVVNEQFF.

This chain connects TRBV9 to TRBJ2-1; D is ambiguous. The CDR3 consists of 15 residues. V was cut by 4 bases and J by 5 bases, with 16 bases left in between. Germline CDR1 is SGDLS and CDR2 is YYNGEE. The CDR3 spells CASSKSGLLHNEQFF. CDR3 coding DNA: TGTGCCAGCAGCAAGAGTGGTCTATTACACAATGAGCAGTTCTTC.

The chain is built from TRBV7-2 and TRBJ2-2; perhaps TRBD2 as D (5 bases). The CDR3 extends over 15 amino acids. V lost 10 bases and J 2 bases, leaving 17 bases between the germline ends. CDR1 and CDR2 (germline): SGHTA, FQGNSA. The CDR3 region is CATLPVRANTGELFF. The CDR3 region has the DNA TGTGCCACCCTACCCGTGAGGGCCAACACCGGGGAGCTGTTTTTT.

Points on this clone: With a much larger clone just one base away, this may be a read error. The rearrangement links TRBV11-2 to TRBJ1-1, with unresolved D. There are 11 residues in the CDR3. V lost 2 bases, J lost 4 bases, and 2 bases lay in between. Germline CDR1 SGHAT, CDR2 FQNNGV. CDR3 DNA: TGTGCCAGCAGCTTAACCACTGAAGCTTTCTTT. Encoded protein: CASSLTTEAFF.

The chain has TRBV21-1 and TRBJ1-5; the D call of TRBD1 is as the table states it, not checked on the DNA. TRBV21-1 is tagged as a pseudogene. The CDR3 is 15 amino acids. CDR3 region: CASSKGDRADQPQHF. The CDR3 DNA reads as TGTGCCAGCAGCAAAGGGGACAGGGCCGATCAGCCCCAGCATTTT.

V and J are TRBV29-1 and TRBJ2-1; 8 bases line up with TRBD1. Germline assignment: CDR1 SQVTM and CDR2 ANQGSEA. The CDR3 sequence is 12 residues long. Trimming removed 4 bases from V and 6 bases from J; junction bases left unmatched: 2. In nucleotides, the CDR3 is TGCAGCGTTGCCACAGGGGGCAATGAGCAGTTCTTC. Residues: CSVATGGNEQFF.

The chain has TRBV6-1 and TRBJ1-1, with D possibly matching TRBD1 (5 bases). The CDR3 covers 16 residues. Trimming shortened V by 3 bases and J by 4 bases, and 18 bases separated the two germline ends. Looked up from germline, CDR1 is MNHNS and CDR2 is SASEGT. CDR3 sequence (DNA): TGTGCCAGCAGTGATTCTGGGACCCTTTCACCCACTGAAGCTTTCTTT. Its translation is CASSDSGTLSPTEAFF.

The rearrangement joins TRBV30 to TRBJ2-3; 13 positions agree with TRBD2. Germline lookup yields CDR1 GTSNPN and CDR2 SVGIG (reference sequence). V trimming: 8 bases; J trimming: 6 bases; junction bases outside the gene matches: 8. The CDR3 is made up of 14 amino acids. The CDR3 DNA sequence: TGTGCCCGAGGACTAGCGGGAGTATCGGATACGCAGTATTTT. It is translated as CARGLAGVSDTQYF.

The rearrangement joins TRBV11-2 to TRBJ2-1, with D uncertain. The CDR3 spans 15 residues. The V end lost 10 bases, the J end lost 0 bases, and 16 bases lay between the germline ends. In germline, CDR1 is SGHAT, CDR2 FQNNGV. In nucleotides, the CDR3 is TGTGCCATCCCCCTCAACAATTCCTCCTACAATGAGCAGTTCTTC. Amino acids: CAIPLNNSSYNEQFF.

This clone came up once. The sample contains more than one DNA sequence encoding this CDR3. The chain couples TRBV5-1 to TRBJ1-6; a possible D gene is TRBD1 (5 bases). The CDR3 is 14 amino acids. Germline lookup yields CDR1 SGHRS and CDR2 YFSETQ. The germline V and J ends were trimmed by 0 bases and 8 bases, with 9 bases remaining between them. CDR3 sequence (DNA): TGCGCCAGCAGCTTGGCCGGGGGGGATTCACCCCTCCACTTT. This codes for CASSLAGGDSPLHF.

This clone was seen a single time. The rearrangement joins TRBV7-6 to TRBJ1-1; D is undetermined. The germline CDR1 and CDR2 sequences are SGHVS and FNYEAQ. The V end was cut by 4 bases, the J end by 4 bases, with 10 bases between. The CDR3 runs to 13 residues. In DNA form, the CDR3 reads TGTGCCAGCAGCTATGGACGGCTCACTGAAGCTTTCTTT. Residues: CASSYGRLTEAFF.

The chain joins TRBV12-2 to TRBJ1-2; the table assigns TRBD1, which was not confirmed against the DNA. TRBV12-2 is reported as a pseudogene. This CDR3 comprises 17 residues. DNA for the CDR3: TGTGCAAGTCGCTTAAAGGGGGACAGCCAATCTAACTATGGCTACACCTTC. This gives the protein CASRLKGDSQSNYGYTF.

Note on this clone: Other DNA sequences in the sample encode the same CDR3. This chain uses TRBV7-9 with TRBJ2-3; perhaps TRBD2 as D (5 bases). V lost 3 bases and J 4 bases, leaving 5 bases between the germline ends. There are 12 residues in the CDR3. Germline-derived CDR1 and CDR2 are SEHNR and FQNEAQ (reference sequence). DNA for the CDR3: TGTGCCAGCAGCTTGGGAGCAGATACGCAGTATTTT. Its protein product is CASSLGADTQYF.

Comments on this clone: Other DNA sequences from this sample encode an identical CDR3 as well. The V gene is TRBV7-9, the J gene TRBJ2-7; the D is unclear. Germline CDR1 reads SEHNR; CDR2 reads FQNEAQ (reference sequence). There are 13 residues in the CDR3. Trimming removed 5 bases from V and 2 bases from J, with 10 bases in between. In nucleotides, the CDR3 is TGTGCCAGCAGCCCTGGAGAGACCTACGAGCAGTACTTC. Encoded protein: CASSPGETYEQYF.

The chain is built from TRBV6-1 and TRBJ1-6; maybe TRBD1 (5 bases). V was cut by 1 base and J by 14 bases, with 12 bases left in between. CDR1 is MNHNS and CDR2 is SASEGT in the germline V gene. CDR3 length: 13 amino acids. The CDR3 spells CASSEGGTQALHF. CDR3 DNA sequence: TGTGCCAGCAGTGAAGGAGGGACTCAAGCCCTCCACTTT.